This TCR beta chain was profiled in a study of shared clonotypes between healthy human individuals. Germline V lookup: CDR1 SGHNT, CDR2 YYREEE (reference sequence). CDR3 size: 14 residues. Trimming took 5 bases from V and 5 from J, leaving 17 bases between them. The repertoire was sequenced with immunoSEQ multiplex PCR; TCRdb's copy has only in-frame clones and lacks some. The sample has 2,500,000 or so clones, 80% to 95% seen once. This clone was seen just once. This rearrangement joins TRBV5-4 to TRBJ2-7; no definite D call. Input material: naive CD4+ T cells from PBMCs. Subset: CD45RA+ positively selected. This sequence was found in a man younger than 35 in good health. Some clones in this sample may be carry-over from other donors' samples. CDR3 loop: CASRPGPPDDEQYF. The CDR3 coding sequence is TGTGCCAGCAGGCCCGGGCCCCCGGACGACGAGCAGTACTTC.